The rows below give T cell receptor beta chains drawn from one sample of a study of blood T cell repertoires in COVID-19. Only in-frame clones appear in the TCRdb table, and some are missing; sequencing was by immunoSEQ multiplex PCR. The repertoire includes roughly 180,000 clones, about four fifths of them detected once, and about 10% sits in the top ten. The sample taken for sequencing was PBMCs or T cells enriched from blood (not recorded which). These TCRs come from a man aged 50 to 60 who had recovered from COVID-19. Both conserved end residues are part of each CDR3. Each record gives: V gene, clone size, D gene, J gene, CDR3 DNA, CDR3 protein. D genes are given only for firm matches. A clone size is listed for some rows: how often the clone was seen (once, few, many), or a class if it is expanded.

v_gene: TRBV20-1; abundance: -; d_gene: -; j_gene: TRBJ2-7; CDR3nt: TGCAGTGCTAGTTTGGCCGCCTCCGAGCAGTACTTC; CDR3aa: CSASLAASEQYF
v_gene: TRBV10-3; abundance: -; d_gene: TRBD2; j_gene: TRBJ2-2; CDR3nt: TGTGCCATCAGTACCACCGGGACTAGCAGGAACACCGGGGAGCTGTTTTTT; CDR3aa: CAISTTGTSRNTGELFF
v_gene: TRBV7-8; abundance: -; d_gene: TRBD1; j_gene: TRBJ1-5; CDR3nt: TGTGCCAGCAGCTTAGGGGGACAGGGGGAGCCCCAGCATTTT; CDR3aa: CASSLGGQGEPQHF
v_gene: TRBV12-3/TRBV12-4; abundance: -; d_gene: -; j_gene: TRBJ1-2; CDR3nt: TGTGCCAGCACAGGGAACTATGGCTACACCTTC; CDR3aa: CASTGNYGYTF
v_gene: TRBV7-2; abundance: few; d_gene: TRBD2; j_gene: TRBJ2-3; CDR3nt: TGTGCCACCAAGACTAGCGGGGTTTCAGATACGCAGTATTTT; CDR3aa: CATKTSGVSDTQYF
v_gene: TRBV10-1; abundance: few; d_gene: TRBD1; j_gene: TRBJ2-2; CDR3nt: TGCGCCAGCAAAGGACAGGGTTCCGGGGAGCTGTTTTTT; CDR3aa: CASKGQGSGELFF
v_gene: TRBV28; abundance: few; d_gene: -; j_gene: TRBJ2-7; CDR3nt: TGTGCCAGCCCCCCCGCTAACAGGGACCCCTCGGGGGAGCAGTACTTC; CDR3aa: CASPPANRDPSGEQYF
v_gene: TRBV2; abundance: -; d_gene: -; j_gene: TRBJ2-7; CDR3nt: TGTGCCAGCAGTGACCCTACCGCCGGCGAGCAGTACTTC; CDR3aa: CASSDPTAGEQYF
v_gene: TRBV9; abundance: -; d_gene: -; j_gene: TRBJ2-2; CDR3nt: TGTGCCAGCAGCGTAGCTTCGGGTCCTTCCGGGGAGCTGTTTTTT; CDR3aa: CASSVASGPSGELFF
v_gene: TRBV19; abundance: -; d_gene: -; j_gene: TRBJ2-3; CDR3nt: TGTGCCAGTAGTATAGGGGCAGGGTGGACAGATACGCAGTATTTT; CDR3aa: CASSIGAGWTDTQYF
v_gene: TRBV30; abundance: -; d_gene: -; j_gene: TRBJ1-5; CDR3nt: TGTGCCTGGAGTGTACTTCCAGGGTTCAATCAGCCCCAGCATTTT; CDR3aa: CAWSVLPGFNQPQHF
v_gene: TRBV3-1/TRBV3-2; abundance: -; d_gene: TRBD2; j_gene: TRBJ2-3; CDR3nt: TGTGCCAGCAGCCAATGGACTAGCGGGACGGGGGGTACGCAGTATTTT; CDR3aa: CASSQWTSGTGGTQYF
v_gene: TRBV30; abundance: -; d_gene: -; j_gene: TRBJ1-3; CDR3nt: TGTGCCTGGAGTAGACAGGTCTCTGGAAACACCATATATTTT; CDR3aa: CAWSRQVSGNTIYF
v_gene: TRBV11-2; abundance: -; d_gene: TRBD1; j_gene: TRBJ1-1; CDR3nt: TGTGCCAGCCGCACCTACAGGGGATACACTGAAGCTTTCTTT; CDR3aa: CASRTYRGYTEAFF
v_gene: TRBV14; abundance: once; d_gene: -; j_gene: TRBJ1-3; CDR3nt: TGTGCCAGCAGCCAAGATTTACCGAGCCGAAACACCATATATTTT; CDR3aa: CASSQDLPSRNTIYF
v_gene: TRBV5-1; abundance: -; d_gene: -; j_gene: TRBJ1-1; CDR3nt: TGCGCCAGCAGCTTGGGACAGGACCAAGAAGCTTTCTTT; CDR3aa: CASSLGQDQEAFF
v_gene: TRBV7-2; abundance: -; d_gene: TRBD2; j_gene: TRBJ2-1; CDR3nt: TGTGCCAGCAGCTTAGAACTAGCGGGCTATGAGCAGTTCTTC; CDR3aa: CASSLELAGYEQFF
v_gene: TRBV10-1; abundance: -; d_gene: TRBD2; j_gene: TRBJ2-7; CDR3nt: TGCGCCAGCAGTGGTAGCGGGAGTTACGAGCAGTACTTC; CDR3aa: CASSGSGSYEQYF
v_gene: TRBV5-6; abundance: -; d_gene: TRBD1; j_gene: TRBJ2-1; CDR3nt: TGTGCCAGCAGCTTGGGAAGGGGGCGAAACAATGAGCAGTTCTTC; CDR3aa: CASSLGRGRNNEQFF
v_gene: TRBV7-2; abundance: -; d_gene: -; j_gene: TRBJ1-5; CDR3nt: TGTGCCAGCAGCTTAGCGGAGGGGTCCGCTCAGCCCCAGCATTTT; CDR3aa: CASSLAEGSAQPQHF
v_gene: TRBV6-5; abundance: -; d_gene: TRBD1; j_gene: TRBJ1-5; CDR3nt: TGTGCCAGCAGCCAACTGGGACAGGGGAATCAGCCCCAGCATTTT; CDR3aa: CASSQLGQGNQPQHF
v_gene: TRBV2; abundance: -; d_gene: -; j_gene: TRBJ2-1; CDR3nt: TGTGCCAGCAGTGAAGGGACAGAGCTTTACAATGAGCAGTTCTTC; CDR3aa: CASSEGTELYNEQFF
v_gene: TRBV6-1; abundance: -; d_gene: TRBD2; j_gene: TRBJ2-5; CDR3nt: TGTGCCAGCAGTGAAGCTAACGGGGGGGCGGAGACCCAGTACTTC; CDR3aa: CASSEANGGAETQYF
v_gene: TRBV19; abundance: -; d_gene: -; j_gene: TRBJ1-2; CDR3nt: TGTGCCAGTATTGGCTGGGAAGAGGGCTCCTATGGCTACACCTTC; CDR3aa: CASIGWEEGSYGYTF